Below, 21 T cell receptor beta chains from the same sample are listed, as sequenced in a study of OX40 agonist ivuxolimab in advanced cancers. Libraries were prepared by immunoSEQ multiplex PCR; TCRdb keeps only in-frame clonotypes and omits some of them. The data hold approximately 65,000 clones, with roughly nine tenths observed a single time. Sequencing was performed on CD4+ or CD8+ T cells sorted from blood, taken in a trial of the OX40 agonist ivuxolimab. These receptors were taken from an adult with an advanced solid tumor such as melanoma, head and neck, liver or kidney cancer.

This chain joins TRBV19 and TRBJ1-2, with D perhaps matching TRBD1 (6 bases). The CDR3 covers 14 residues. Trimming took off 5 bases at V and 5 bases at J, with 15 bases between the two ends. CDR1 is LNHDA, CDR2 SQIVND, per germline (reference sequence). The CDR3 DNA reads as TGTGCCAGTAGTGATCCACAGGGTTTATATGGCTACACCTTC. Amino acids: CASSDPQGLYGYTF.

CDR3 protein: CASNPSGGAYAYEQYF. CDR3 coding DNA: TGTGCCAGCAACCCTAGCGGGGGGGCGTACGCCTACGAGCAGTACTTC. The chain has TRBV28 and TRBJ2-7; 12 bases fit TRBD2. After removal of 7 bases from V and 2 bases from J, the junction contained 9 bases not matched to a gene. Germline lookup yields CDR1 MDHEN and CDR2 SYDVKM. The CDR3 totals 16 residues.

V usage is TRBV27 and J usage is TRBJ2-1, with 13 bases that match TRBD2. Per the germline V gene, CDR1 is MNHEY and CDR2 is SMNVEV (reference sequence). The trim removed 6 bases at V and 7 bases at J, leaving 6 bases unmatched. CDR3 length: 15 amino acids. The CDR3 DNA is TGTGCCAGCAGCCTGACTAGCGGGGGGTGGAATGAGCAGTTCTTC. Translated, it gives CASSLTSGGWNEQFF.

The chain employs TRBV5-4 and TRBJ1-1; 9 bases align to TRBD1. The CDR3 has 15 residues. CDR1 is SGHNT and CDR2 is YYREEE in the germline V gene (reference sequence). V dropped 5 bases and J dropped 1; count of bases not matched to a gene: 6. The CDR3 coding sequence is TGTGCCAGCAGTCTCGGGACAGGGACGAACACTGAAGCTTTCTTT. This translates into CASSLGTGTNTEAFF.

This chain connects TRBV6-4 to TRBJ2-1; D tentatively reads TRBD1 or TRBD2 (5 bases each). Trimming shortened V by 6 bases and J by 0 bases, and 12 bases separated the two germline ends. Germline CDR1 reads MRHNA; CDR2 reads SNTAGT. CDR3 length: 15 residues. Here the CDR3 DNA reads TGTGCCAGCAGCCGGGACCAAGTCTCCTACAATGAGCAGTTCTTC. As protein: CASSRDQVSYNEQFF.

The rearrangement uses TRBV7-2 and TRBJ1-2; 7 bases agree with TRBD1. CDR1 is SGHTA, CDR2 FQGNSA, per germline. This CDR3 comprises 16 residues. With 5 bases clipped from V and 4 bases from J, the junction kept 13 bases outside the gene matches. The CDR3 nucleotides are TGTGCCAGCAGCCAGAGTAGACAGGGCAAAGGCTATGGCTACACCTTC. Translating gives CASSQSRQGKGYGYTF.

This clone was detected a few times. The chain joins TRBV6-4 to TRBJ2-2, with 8 bases aligning to TRBD1. V lost 6 bases, J lost 4 bases, and 4 bases stayed unmatched. Germline V gene lookup returns CDR1 MRHNA and CDR2 SNTAGT. The CDR3 length is 14 residues. CDR3 region: CASRKDRATGELFF. CDR3 nucleotide sequence: TGTGCCAGCAGGAAGGACAGGGCCACCGGGGAGCTGTTTTTT.

V usage is TRBV11-2 and J usage is TRBJ1-2; D is unclear. With 1 base removed from V and 1 base from J, the gap between germline ends came to 7 bases. The CDR3 contains 14 residues. The germline V gene encodes CDR1 SGHAT and CDR2 FQNNGV. CDR3 nucleotide sequence: TGTGCCAGCAGCTTAGCGGGAGATAACTATGGCTACACCTTC. Translating gives CASSLAGDNYGYTF.

The V and J genes are TRBV5-1 and TRBJ2-3, with D tentatively TRBD2 (6 bases). V was cut by 4 bases and J by 2 bases, with 20 bases left in between. This CDR3 has 17 amino acids. CDR1 is SGHRS, CDR2 YFSETQ, per germline. The CDR3 bases are TGCGCCAGCAGCCGGGGGACCCGGGGAAGCCTCACAGATACGCAGTATTTT. Protein product: CASSRGTRGSLTDTQYF. Variable domain in full (rest from reference TRBV5-1 and TRBJ2-3): KAGVTQTPRYLIKTRGQQVTLSCSPISGHRSVSWYQQTPGQGLQFLFEYFSETQRNKGNFPGRFSGRQFSNSRSEMNVSTLELGDSALYLCASSRGTRGSLTDTQYFGPGTRLTVL.

This clone is a singleton in its sample. This sequence joins TRBV7-2 and TRBJ2-3; D remains ambiguous. The germline V gene has CDR1 SGHTA and CDR2 FQGNSA. V was trimmed by 0 bases and J by 1 base, leaving 5 bases between them. The CDR3 extends over 14 amino acids. The CDR3: CASSLATGTDTQYF. CDR3 DNA sequence: TGTGCCAGCAGCTTAGCGACGGGCACAGATACGCAGTATTTT.

This clone appeared once. This chain joins TRBV6-5 and TRBJ2-3; 14 bases map to TRBD2. V was clipped by 3 bases and J by 6 bases; unmatched bases: 5. CDR3 size: 16 residues. Per the germline V gene, CDR1 is MNHEY and CDR2 is SVGAGI. In nucleotides, the CDR3 is TGTGCCAGCAGTTATGCCGGGACTAGCGGGGGTGATACGCAGTATTTT. It yields the protein CASSYAGTSGGDTQYF.

The V call is TRBV6-5, the J call TRBJ1-3, with 7 bases fitting TRBD1. The CDR3 has 14 amino acids. Germline CDR1 and CDR2: MNHEY and SVGAGI. Trimming took 6 bases from V and 0 from J; bases not matched to a gene: 2. CDR3 protein: CASRGQFSGNTIYF. The CDR3 DNA is TGTGCCAGCAGGGGACAGTTCTCTGGAAACACCATATATTTT.

This clone has just one count. The rearrangement links TRBV6-6 to TRBJ2-7, with D possibly called TRBD1 or TRBD2 (5 bases each). This CDR3 has 16 residues. Germline CDR1 and CDR2: MNHNY and SVGAGI (reference sequence). Trimming took off 0 bases at V and 3 bases at J, with 15 bases between the two ends. In nucleotides, the CDR3 is TGTGCCAGCAGTTACTCACTGTCCCGGGACGTCTACGAGCAGTACTTC. Its protein is CASSYSLSRDVYEQYF.

The rearrangement joins TRBV2 to TRBJ1-6; D is possibly TRBD1 (5 bases). The CDR3 loop spans 17 amino acids. Germline CDR1 is SNHLY and CDR2 is FYNNEI. Trimming stripped 9 bases from V and 0 bases from J, with 18 bases between. CDR3 protein: CASRPGQSNSYNSPLHF. In DNA, the CDR3 is TGTGCCAGTCGACCGGGGCAATCGAACTCCTATAATTCACCCCTCCACTTT.

CDR3 residues: CASSSLNQPQHF. The CDR3, as DNA: TGTGCCAGCAGCTCCCTTAATCAGCCCCAGCATTTT. The chain combines TRBV11-2 with TRBJ1-5, with unresolved D. CDR1 is SGHAT and CDR2 is FQNNGV in the germline V gene. V was trimmed by 4 bases and J by 4 bases, leaving 5 bases between them. This CDR3 contains 12 residues.

This clone came up once. The gene calls are TRBV4-1 and TRBJ2-3, with D hard to call. Trimming took off 4 bases at V and 5 bases at J, with 10 bases between the two ends. CDR1 and CDR2 from the germline V gene are MGHRA and YSYEKL. This CDR3 spans 13 amino acids. CDR3 DNA sequence: TGCGCCAGCAGCCGGACGGAAAAAGATACGCAGTATTTT. Protein sequence: CASSRTEKDTQYF.

The CDR3 spells CASSPDRERAGYTF. In DNA form, the CDR3 reads TGTGCCAGCAGTCCTGACAGGGAAAGGGCTGGCTACACCTTC. The genes are TRBV6-1 and TRBJ1-2, with 7 bases lining up with TRBD1. The ends lost 5 bases at V and 7 bases at J; junction bases unmatched: 10. CDR1 MNHNS and CDR2 SASEGT come from the germline V gene. This CDR3 spans 14 amino acids.

Here the CDR3 DNA reads TGTGCCAGTACTGGGACAGGGGGAAATCAGCCCCAGCATTTT. Its translation: CASTGTGGNQPQHF. The chain is built from TRBV19 and TRBJ1-5, with 11 positions matching TRBD1. Germline assignment: CDR1 LNHDA and CDR2 SQIVND (reference sequence). This CDR3 has 14 residues. J was trimmed by 4 bases and V by 7 bases; bases with no gene match: 3.

The rearrangement joins TRBV7-2 to TRBJ2-2; D gene unclear. Trimming stripped 5 bases from V and 5 bases from J, with 6 bases between. Germline values: CDR1 SGHTA, CDR2 FQGNSA. The CDR3 consists of 12 residues. CDR3 coding DNA: TGTGCCAGCAGCACTCGGACCGGGGAGCTGTTTTTT. It encodes CASSTRTGELFF.

This chain uses TRBV13 with TRBJ2-2; 10 bases fit TRBD1. Trimming cost V 6 bases and J 9 bases; bases outside gene matches: 10. Per germline, CDR1 PRHDT and CDR2 FYEKMQ (reference sequence). This CDR3 comprises 15 residues. This CDR3 is CASRRQGAISRELFF. Here the CDR3 DNA reads TGTGCCAGCAGAAGACAGGGGGCCATCTCTAGGGAGCTGTTTTTT.

The chain couples TRBV30 to TRBJ2-4; D may be TRBD2 (5 bases). The CDR3 runs to 14 residues. The germline V gene encodes CDR1 GTSNPN and CDR2 SVGIG (reference sequence). The CDR3 reads CAAQVSGAKNIQYF. The CDR3 bases are TGTGCTGCCCAGGTATCGGGGGCCAAAAACATTCAGTACTTC.